The clone carrying this TCR beta chain was observed at least ten times. The antigen is unknown. Every TCR cDNA molecule bore a unique molecular identifier. TCRdb analysed the 5' RACE reads with MiXCR anew, one entry per CDR3 protein. Of approximately 18,000 distinct CDR3 sequences in the sample, 19% were seen once. The data derive from a study of spatial heterogeneity in lung cancer. Findings and limits, study-wide: The appearance of ubiquitous expanded tumor TCRs in blood was greater at resection than follow-up.

The CDR3 totals 14 residues. CDR1 is SGHNT, CDR2 YENEEA, per germline. Trimming stripped 5 bases from V and 7 bases from J, with 17 bases between. Time point in this sample: blood at routine non-recurrence follow-up after resection. Tumor, nontumor lung or frozen PBMC supplied whole RNA, sequenced without sorting. V is TRBV11-3 and J is TRBJ1-2, with D unclear. The receptor's source is a male donor with early-stage non-small cell lung cancer. This sample comprised PBMCs, obtained at follow-up. For the CDR3, the DNA is TGTGCCAGCAGCCCCTACGAGTCCCCCCTTGGCTACACCTTC. Translation: CASSPYESPLGYTF.